This T cell receptor beta chain comes out of a study of blood T cell repertoires in COVID-19. Turning to the study itself: Nucleic acid was either cDNA or gDNA, and it came from T cells, B-cell-depleted T cells, or PBMCs.

Trimming took 6 bases from V and 4 from J, leaving 9 bases between them. CDR3 size: 13 residues. CDR1 and CDR2 (germline): MNHEY, SVGEGT. Method: immunoSEQ multiplex PCR; TCRdb's copy keeps in-frame clones and lacks some. This sample has over 50,000 clones; over 60% occur once, and the top ten carry 5% to 7%. Sample: peripheral blood. The receptor was isolated from a woman aged 45-65 years with active or convalescent COVID-19. The chain combines TRBV6-2 or TRBV6-3 with TRBJ1-4, with D unresolved. CDR3 residues: CASSYLRNEKLFF. The CDR3 DNA follows: TGTGCCAGCAGCTATCTCCGTAATGAAAAACTGTTTTTT.